Listed here are 10 T cell receptor beta chains from one sample, sequenced in a study of radiation and T cells in renal cell carcinoma. Time point noted: baseline pretreatment blood. Treatment of the sample: 15 Gy SBRT to primary tumor, nephrectomy 4 weeks later. Profiling relied on immunoSEQ multiplex PCR, and the TCRdb table lists in-frame clones only, not all of them. The sample yields 150,000 or so clones, about 88% seen once. Sequenced here: blood, sampled from a patient whose treatment included radiotherapy and nephrectomy. The source of these receptors is a woman in her 70s with renal cell carcinoma.

The chain combines TRBV10-3 with TRBJ1-2; D not resolved. Between the trimmed V and J ends, which lost 2 bases and 8 bases, there was a span of 6 bases. The length of the CDR3 is 11 residues. CDR1 ENHRY and CDR2 SYGVKD come from the germline V gene. CDR3 coding DNA: TGTGCCATCAGTGAGCATCAAGGCTACACCTTC. It encodes CAISEHQGYTF.

The rearrangement joins TRBV28 to TRBJ1-3; 10 bases match TRBD1. Germline V gene sequence: CDR1 MDHEN, CDR2 SYDVKM. With 4 bases clipped from V and 2 bases from J, the junction kept 5 bases outside the gene matches. The CDR3 contains 16 residues. This CDR3 reads CASSSPGQGTGNTIYF. CDR3 sequence (DNA): TGTGCCAGCAGTTCCCCGGGACAGGGGACTGGAAACACCATATATTTT.

V and J are TRBV11-2 and TRBJ2-2; D perhaps matches TRBD2 (5 bases). The CDR3 consists of 16 residues. Germline CDR1 is SGHAT and CDR2 is FQNNGV. V was cut by 5 bases and J by 0 bases, with 13 bases left in between. The DNA for the CDR3 is TGTGCCAGCAGCCCCCGACGGGAAGCGAACACCGGGGAGCTGTTTTTT. This gives the protein CASSPRREANTGELFF.

The rearrangement joins TRBV11-1 to TRBJ1-1; tentatively, D is TRBD1 (6 bases). Germline CDR1 SGHAT, CDR2 FQDESV (reference sequence). The V and J ends lost 6 bases and 6 bases respectively, with 26 bases between them. The CDR3 sequence is 17 residues long. CDR3 sequence: CASRVTPLGTPRAEAFF. The CDR3 coding sequence is TGTGCCAGCAGGGTAACTCCTCTAGGGACACCTCGGGCTGAAGCTTTCTTT.

This clone has a handful of counts. The V gene is TRBV27, the J gene TRBJ2-7, with D perhaps TRBD1 (5 bases). V was trimmed by 5 bases and J by 1 base, leaving 6 bases between them. The CDR3 covers 12 residues. Germline V lookup: CDR1 MNHEY, CDR2 SMNVEV (reference sequence). The CDR3 sequence: CASSTGSYEQYF. In DNA, the CDR3 is TGTGCCAGCAGTACAGGATCCTACGAGCAGTACTTC.

The chain carries TRBV5-5 and TRBJ1-2, with 12 bases fitting TRBD1. Germline assignment: CDR1 SGHKS and CDR2 YYEKEE (reference sequence). V lost 0 bases and J lost 4; bases outside the gene matches: 4. This CDR3 spans 16 amino acids. CDR3 coding DNA: TGTGCCAGCAGCTTGGAAGGGACAGGGGGCGTCTATGGCTACACCTTC. Translating it yields CASSLEGTGGVYGYTF.

The V call is TRBV10-2, the J call TRBJ2-7, with a weak D call TRBD2 (6 bases). The CDR3 spans 13 residues. Germline V CDR1 and CDR2: WSHSY, SAAADI. The V gene lost 6 bases and the J gene lost 4 bases, with 13 bases spanning the gap. For the CDR3, the DNA is TGCGCCAGCAGCGGGGGAATGGGTTACGAGCAGTACTTC. Amino acids: CASSGGMGYEQYF.

The V and J genes are TRBV7-2 and TRBJ2-4, with D perhaps matching TRBD1 (5 bases). The CDR3 spans 13 residues. V lost 5 bases and J lost 4, with 9 bases in between. From germline, CDR1 is SGHTA and CDR2 FQGNSA. As DNA, the CDR3 is TGTGCCAGCAGCCTGGCAGGGAAAAACATTCAGTACTTC. It codes for CASSLAGKNIQYF. Complete variable domain (other parts from reference TRBV7-2 and TRBJ2-4): GAGVSQSPSNKVTEKGKDVELRCDPISGHTALYWYRQSLGQGLEFLIYFQGNSAPDKSGLPSDRFSAERTGGSVSTLTIQRTQQEDSAVYLCASSLAGKNIQYFGAGTRLSVL.

The count of this clone is one. The V and J genes are TRBV10-1 and TRBJ2-5, with D unclear. Germline lookup yields CDR1 WNHNN and CDR2 SYGVQD (reference sequence). The CDR3 is made up of 15 amino acids. Trimming removed 0 bases at V and 4 bases at J, with 12 bases between. CDR3: CASSESVPGPETQYF. CDR3 coding DNA: TGCGCCAGCAGTGAGTCAGTTCCGGGCCCAGAGACCCAGTACTTC.

J is TRBJ2-3 and V is TRBV7-2, with 9 nucleotides matching TRBD1. The germline gives CDR1 SGHTA, CDR2 FQGNSA. With V trimmed by 5 bases and J by 3 bases, 6 bases remained unmatched. The length of the CDR3 is 15 residues. In nucleotides, the CDR3 is TGTGCCAGCAGCCCTTCGGACAGGGGAACAGATACGCAGTATTTT. Protein sequence: CASSPSDRGTDTQYF.